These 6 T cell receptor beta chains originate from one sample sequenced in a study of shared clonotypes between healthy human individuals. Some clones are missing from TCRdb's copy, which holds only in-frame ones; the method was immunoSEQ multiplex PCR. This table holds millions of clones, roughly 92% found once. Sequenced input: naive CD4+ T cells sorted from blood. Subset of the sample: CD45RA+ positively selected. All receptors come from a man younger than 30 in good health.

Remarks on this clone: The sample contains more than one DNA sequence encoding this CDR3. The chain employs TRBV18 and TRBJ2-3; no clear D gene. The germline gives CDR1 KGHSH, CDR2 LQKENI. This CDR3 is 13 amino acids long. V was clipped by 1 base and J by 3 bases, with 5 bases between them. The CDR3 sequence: CASSPLATDTQYF. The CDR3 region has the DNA TGTGCCAGCTCACCACTTGCGACAGATACGCAGTATTTT.

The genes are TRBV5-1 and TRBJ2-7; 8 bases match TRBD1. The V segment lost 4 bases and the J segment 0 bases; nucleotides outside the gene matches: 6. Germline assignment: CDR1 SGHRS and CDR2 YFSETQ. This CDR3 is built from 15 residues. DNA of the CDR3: TGCGCCAGCAGCACTAGGACAGGGATCTCCTACGAGCAGTACTTC. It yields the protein CASSTRTGISYEQYF. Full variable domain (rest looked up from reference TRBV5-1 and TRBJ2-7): KAGVTQTPRYLIKTRGQQVTLSCSPISGHRSVSWYQQTPGQGLQFLFEYFSETQRNKGNFPGRFSGRQFSNSRSEMNVSTLELGDSALYLCASSTRTGISYEQYFGPGTRLTVT.

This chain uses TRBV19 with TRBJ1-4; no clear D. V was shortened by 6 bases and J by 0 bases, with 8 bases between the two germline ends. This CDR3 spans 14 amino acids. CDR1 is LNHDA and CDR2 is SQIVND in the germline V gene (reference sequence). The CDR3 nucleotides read TGTGCCAGTAGCTTACAAGCAACTAATGAAAAACTGTTTTTT. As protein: CASSLQATNEKLFF.

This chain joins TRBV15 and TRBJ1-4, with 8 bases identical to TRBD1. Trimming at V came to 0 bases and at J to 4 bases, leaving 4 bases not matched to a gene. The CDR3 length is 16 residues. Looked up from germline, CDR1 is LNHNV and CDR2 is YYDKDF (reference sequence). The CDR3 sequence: CATSRDRGQVNEKLFF. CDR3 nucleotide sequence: TGTGCCACCAGCAGAGATCGGGGACAGGTTAATGAAAAACTGTTTTTT.

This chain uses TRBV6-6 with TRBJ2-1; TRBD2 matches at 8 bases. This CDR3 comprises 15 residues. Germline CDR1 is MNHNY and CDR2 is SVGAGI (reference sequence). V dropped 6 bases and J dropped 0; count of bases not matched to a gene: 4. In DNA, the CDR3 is TGTGCCAGCAGCTCCGGGACTAGCTCCTACAATGAGCAGTTCTTC. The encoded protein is CASSSGTSSYNEQFF.

The CDR3 DNA follows: TGTGCCAGCAGCTTGGAGGCCAGGGCACACCAAGAGACCCAGTACTTC. It is translated as CASSLEARAHQETQYF. The J gene is TRBJ2-5, the V gene TRBV5-4; possibly TRBD1 for D (5 bases). This CDR3 spans 16 amino acids. The ends were cut back, 0 bases at V and 0 bases at J, with 12 bases in the middle. Germline-derived CDR1 and CDR2 are SGHNT and YYREEE (reference sequence). The entire variable domain, with the rest obtained from reference TRBV5-4 and TRBJ2-5, is as follows: ETGVTQSPTHLIKTRGQQVTLRCSSQSGHNTVSWYQQALGQGPQFIFQYYREEENGRGNFPPRFSGLQFPNYSSELNVNALELDDSALYLCASSLEARAHQETQYFGPGTRLLVL.